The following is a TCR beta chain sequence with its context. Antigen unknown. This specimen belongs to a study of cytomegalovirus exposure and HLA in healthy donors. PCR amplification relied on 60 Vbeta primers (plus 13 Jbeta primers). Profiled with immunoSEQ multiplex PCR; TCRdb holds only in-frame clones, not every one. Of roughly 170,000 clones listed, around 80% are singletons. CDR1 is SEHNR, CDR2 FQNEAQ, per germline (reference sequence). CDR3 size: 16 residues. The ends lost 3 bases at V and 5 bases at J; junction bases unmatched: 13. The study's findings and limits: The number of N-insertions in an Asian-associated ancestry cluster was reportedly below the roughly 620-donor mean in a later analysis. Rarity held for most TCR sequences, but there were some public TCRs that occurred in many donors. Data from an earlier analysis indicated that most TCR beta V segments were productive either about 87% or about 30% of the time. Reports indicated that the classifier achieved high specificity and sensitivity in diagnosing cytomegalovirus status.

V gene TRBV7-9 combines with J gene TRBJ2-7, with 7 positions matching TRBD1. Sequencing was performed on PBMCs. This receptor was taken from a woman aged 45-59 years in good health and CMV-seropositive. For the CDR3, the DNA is TGTGCCAGCAGCTTCCCTCCCGTGACAGGGCTTGACGAGCAGTACTTC. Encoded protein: CASSFPPVTGLDEQYF.